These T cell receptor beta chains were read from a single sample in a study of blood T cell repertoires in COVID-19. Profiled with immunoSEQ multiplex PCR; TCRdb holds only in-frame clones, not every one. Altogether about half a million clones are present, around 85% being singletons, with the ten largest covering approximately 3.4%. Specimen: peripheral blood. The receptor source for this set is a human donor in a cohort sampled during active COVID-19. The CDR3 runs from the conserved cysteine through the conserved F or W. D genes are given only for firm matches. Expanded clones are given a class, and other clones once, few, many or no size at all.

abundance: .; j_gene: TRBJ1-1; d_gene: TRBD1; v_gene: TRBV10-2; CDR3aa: CASSNDGTGENTEAFF; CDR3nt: TGCGCCAGCAGCAACGACGGGACAGGGGAGAACACTGAAGCTTTCTTT
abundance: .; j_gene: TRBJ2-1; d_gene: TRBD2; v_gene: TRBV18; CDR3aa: CASSLLAGVGNEQFF; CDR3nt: TGTGCCAGCTCCCTACTAGCGGGAGTAGGCAATGAGCAGTTCTTC
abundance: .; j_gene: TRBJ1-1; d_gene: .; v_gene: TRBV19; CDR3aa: CASSIQVYTEAFF; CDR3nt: TGTGCCAGTAGTATACAGGTATACACTGAAGCTTTCTTT
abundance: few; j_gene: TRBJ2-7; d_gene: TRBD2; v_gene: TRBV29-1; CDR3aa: CSVKAGDVNYEQYF; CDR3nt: TGCAGCGTAAAAGCGGGAGACGTAAACTACGAGCAGTACTTC
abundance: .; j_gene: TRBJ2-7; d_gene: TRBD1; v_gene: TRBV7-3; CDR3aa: CASSSSRDSYEQYF; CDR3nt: TGTGCCAGCAGCTCGTCCCGGGACAGCTACGAGCAGTACTTC
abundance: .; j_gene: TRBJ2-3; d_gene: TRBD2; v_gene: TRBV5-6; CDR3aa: CASSSTSGIRTDTQYF; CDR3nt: TGTGCCAGCAGCTCGACTAGCGGGATACGGACAGATACGCAGTATTTT
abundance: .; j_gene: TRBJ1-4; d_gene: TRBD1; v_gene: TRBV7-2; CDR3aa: CASSSSPGQPNEKLFF; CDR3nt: TGTGCCAGCAGCTCAAGCCCGGGACAGCCGAATGAAAAACTGTTTTTT
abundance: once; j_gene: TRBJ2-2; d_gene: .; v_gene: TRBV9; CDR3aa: CASSVVAVGTGELFF; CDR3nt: TGTGCCAGCAGCGTAGTAGCGGTGGGGACCGGGGAGCTGTTTTTT
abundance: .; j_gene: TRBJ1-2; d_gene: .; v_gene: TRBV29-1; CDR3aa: CSVHRQGGYTF; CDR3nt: TGCAGCGTTCACAGGCAGGGTGGCTACACCTTC
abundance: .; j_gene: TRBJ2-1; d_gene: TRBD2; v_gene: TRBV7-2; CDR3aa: CASSRRTSGSPYNEQFF; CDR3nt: TGTGCCAGCAGCAGAAGGACTAGCGGATCACCCTACAATGAGCAGTTCTTC
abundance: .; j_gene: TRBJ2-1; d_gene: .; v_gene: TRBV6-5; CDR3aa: CASSYSGNEQFF; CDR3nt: TGTGCCAGCAGTTACAGCGGCAATGAGCAGTTCTTC
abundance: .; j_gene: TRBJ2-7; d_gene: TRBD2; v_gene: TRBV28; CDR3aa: CASRTGTSGRSEQYF; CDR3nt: TGTGCCAGCAGAACCGGGACTAGCGGGAGGAGTGAGCAGTACTTC
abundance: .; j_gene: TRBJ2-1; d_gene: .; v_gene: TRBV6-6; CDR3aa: CASSALGQSSYNEQFF; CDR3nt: TGTGCCAGCAGTGCCCTTGGACAGAGCTCCTACAATGAGCAGTTCTTC
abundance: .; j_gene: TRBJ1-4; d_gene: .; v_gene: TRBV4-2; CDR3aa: CASSQERFGEKLFF; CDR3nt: TGTGCCAGCAGCCAAGAACGTTTCGGGGAAAAACTGTTTTTT
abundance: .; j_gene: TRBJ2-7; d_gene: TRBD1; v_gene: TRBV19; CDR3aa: CASSSPGQGAGYEQYF; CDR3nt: TGTGCCAGTAGTTCTCCGGGACAGGGGGCAGGCTACGAGCAGTACTTC
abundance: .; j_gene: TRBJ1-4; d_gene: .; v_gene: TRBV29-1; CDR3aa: CSAEMRSGEEKLFF; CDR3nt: TGCAGCGCCGAAATGAGGTCGGGGGAAGAAAAACTGTTTTTT
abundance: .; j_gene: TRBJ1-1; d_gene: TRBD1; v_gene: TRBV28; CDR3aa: CASSFSPRTGSYTEAFF; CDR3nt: TGTGCCAGCAGTTTCTCCCCTCGGACAGGTTCTTACACTGAAGCTTTCTTT
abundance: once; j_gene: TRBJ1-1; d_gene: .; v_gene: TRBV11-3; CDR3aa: CASSLIRGAEAFF; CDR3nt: TGTGCCAGCAGCTTAATCAGGGGTGCTGAAGCTTTCTTT
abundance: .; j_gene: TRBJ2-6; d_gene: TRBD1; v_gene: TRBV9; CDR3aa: CASSVPGQKFSGANVLTF; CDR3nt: TGTGCCAGCAGCGTCCCGGGACAGAAATTCTCTGGGGCCAACGTCCTGACTTTC
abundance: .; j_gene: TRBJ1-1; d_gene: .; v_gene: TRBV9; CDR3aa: CASSVQEDTEAFF; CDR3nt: TGTGCCAGCAGCGTACAGGAGGACACTGAAGCTTTCTTT
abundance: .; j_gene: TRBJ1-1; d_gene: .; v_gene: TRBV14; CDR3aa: CASSQGQVLTKAFF; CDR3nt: TGTGCCAGCAGCCAAGGACAGGTCCTGACTAAAGCTTTCTTT
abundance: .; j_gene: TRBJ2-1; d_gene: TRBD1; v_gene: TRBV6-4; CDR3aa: CASRGQGDSEQFF; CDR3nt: TGTGCCAGCAGGGGACAGGGAGACAGTGAGCAGTTCTTC
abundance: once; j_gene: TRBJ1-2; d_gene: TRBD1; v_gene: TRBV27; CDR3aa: CASHGQGARGYTF; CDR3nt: TGTGCCAGCCATGGACAGGGGGCGCGCGGCTACACCTTC
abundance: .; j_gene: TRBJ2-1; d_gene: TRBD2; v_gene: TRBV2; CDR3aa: CASSGTRNEQFF; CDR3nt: TGTGCCAGCAGTGGGACTAGGAATGAGCAGTTCTTC
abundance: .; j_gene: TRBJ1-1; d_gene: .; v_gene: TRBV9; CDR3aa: CASSFRGGETEAFF; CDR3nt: TGTGCCAGCAGCTTCCGGGGTGGGGAGACTGAAGCTTTCTTT